This TCR beta chain was captured by sequencing in a study of T cell repertoires in cytomegalovirus infection. Overall study: Indicated by public TCR beta signatures were CMV infection and matching HLA type.

TCRdb called the reads again in MiXCR, with one record for every CDR3 protein. In the table there are about 100,000 distinct CDR3 sequences, 20% to 25% of which are singletons. Study-level findings and limits: What dominated the ex vivo response were HLA-C-restricted CMV-specific TCR beta clonotypes.

Germline V CDR1 and CDR2: SGHRS, YFSETQ. The CDR3 covers 11 residues. The V and J ends lost 0 bases and 9 bases respectively, with 4 bases between them. The sample holds a few counts of this clonotype. What it recognizes is unknown. The TCR comes from a human donor in good health (CMV status not recorded). Some clones in this sample may be carry-over from other donors' samples. Sequences were obtained from CD8+ T cells from PBMCs. V is TRBV5-1 and J is TRBJ2-1; D is uncertain. As DNA, the CDR3 is TGCGCCAGCAGCTTGGGACGTGAGCAGTTCTTC. Translation: CASSLGREQFF. Full variable domain (rest looked up from reference TRBV5-1 and TRBJ2-1): KAGVTQTPRYLIKTRGQQVTLSCSPISGHRSVSWYQQTPGQGLQFLFEYFSETQRNKGNFPGRFSGRQFSNSRSEMNVSTLELGDSALYLCASSLGREQFFGPGTRLTVL.